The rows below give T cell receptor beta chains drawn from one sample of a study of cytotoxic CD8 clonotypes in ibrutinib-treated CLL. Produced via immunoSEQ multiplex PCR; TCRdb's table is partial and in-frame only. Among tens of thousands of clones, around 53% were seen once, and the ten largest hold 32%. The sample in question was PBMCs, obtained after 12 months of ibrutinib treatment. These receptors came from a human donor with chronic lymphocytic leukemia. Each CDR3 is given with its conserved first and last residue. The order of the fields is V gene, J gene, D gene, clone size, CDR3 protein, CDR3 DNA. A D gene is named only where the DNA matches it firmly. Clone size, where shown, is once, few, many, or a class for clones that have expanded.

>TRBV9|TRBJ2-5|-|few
CASSAGSMRDWGETQYF
TGTGCCAGCAGCGCGGGGAGTATGCGGGACTGGGGGGAGACCCAGTACTTC
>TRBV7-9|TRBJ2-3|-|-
CASSLLGRGYTDTQYF
TGTGCCAGCAGCTTGTTAGGTCGGGGTTACACAGATACGCAGTATTTT
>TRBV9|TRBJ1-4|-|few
CASSVAQGNEKLFF
TGTGCCAGCAGCGTAGCACAGGGTAATGAAAAACTGTTTTTT
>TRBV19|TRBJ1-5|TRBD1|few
CASSIAGQGLGQPQHF
TGTGCCAGTAGTATTGCGGGACAGGGGTTAGGCCAGCCCCAGCATTTT
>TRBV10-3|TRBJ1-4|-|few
CAIGTTTNEKLFF
TGTGCCATCGGGACAACAACTAATGAAAAACTGTTTTTT
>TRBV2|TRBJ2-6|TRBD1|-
CASSRTGARSGANVLTF
TGTGCCAGCAGTAGGACAGGGGCCCGCTCTGGGGCCAACGTCCTGACTTTC
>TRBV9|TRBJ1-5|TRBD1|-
CASSAQGAGNQPQHF
TGTGCCAGCAGCGCACAGGGGGCGGGCAATCAGCCCCAGCATTTT
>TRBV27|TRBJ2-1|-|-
CASSSVKTEQFF
TGTGCCAGCAGTTCGGTGAAGACTGAGCAGTTCTTC
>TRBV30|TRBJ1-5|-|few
CAWSVRGGLRNQPQHF
TGTGCCTGGAGTGTCCGCGGTGGGTTAAGGAATCAGCCCCAGCATTTT
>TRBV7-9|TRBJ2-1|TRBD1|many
CASSTPRQGDSEQFF
TGTGCCAGCAGCACCCCTCGACAGGGGGATAGTGAGCAGTTCTTC
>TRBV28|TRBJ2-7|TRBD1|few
CASSSIGTGEGEQYF
TGTGCCAGCAGTTCGATCGGGACAGGGGAAGGCGAGCAGTACTTC
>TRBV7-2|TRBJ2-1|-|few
CASSLSEQFF
TGTGCCAGCAGCTTAAGTGAGCAGTTCTTC
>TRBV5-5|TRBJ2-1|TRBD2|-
CASSLALAGLYNEQFF
TGTGCCAGCAGCTTGGCGCTAGCGGGATTATACAATGAGCAGTTCTTC
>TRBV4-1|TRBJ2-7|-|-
CASSHTTGSATYEQYF
TGCGCCAGCAGCCACACAACCGGGAGCGCAACCTACGAGCAGTACTTC
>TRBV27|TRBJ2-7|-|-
CASSLKARYEQYF
TGTGCCAGCAGTTTGAAGGCTCGGTACGAGCAGTACTTC
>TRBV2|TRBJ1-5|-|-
CASSQGQSGGQPQHF
TGTGCCAGCAGTCAAGGACAGTCCGGGGGGCAGCCCCAGCATTTT
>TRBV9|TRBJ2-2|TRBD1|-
CASNQNRDRGNTGELFF
TGTGCCAGCAACCAAAACCGGGACAGGGGGAACACCGGGGAGCTGTTTTTT
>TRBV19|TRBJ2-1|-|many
CASSRSGGQFF
TGTGCCAGTAGTCGGTCAGGAGGGCAGTTCTTC